The present T cell receptor beta chain was sequenced within a study of beta chain features in type 1 diabetes. Background on the study: Sorted cell examination encompassed over 90,000,000 cells across all samples.

This clone has more than one count but fewer than ten. Its antigen remains unidentified. All of the isolated RNA was reverse transcribed, so expressed TCRB transcripts were sequenced. Sequencing used immunoSEQ multiplex PCR; TCRdb keeps in-frame clones, though not all of them. The sample holds about 400,000 clones; over 10% are singletons and the top ten take 0.0095% to 0.012%. J gave up 5 bases and V 2 bases, and 6 bases lay outside the gene matches. The germline gives CDR1 MDHEN, CDR2 SYDVKM. The CDR3 consists of 16 residues. Overall study results and limits: All four CD4+ subsets of Type 1 diabetes patients contained TCRB CDR3s that were moderately but significantly shorter.

The source material was naive CD4+ T cells from blood. The clonotype was recovered from a woman aged 18-29 years with type 1 diabetes. The V gene is TRBV28, the J gene TRBJ1-5; TRBD1 agrees at 10 bases. CDR3 sequence reads: CASSLGGQGVDQPQHF. CDR3 nucleotide sequence: TGTGCCAGCAGTTTAGGTGGACAGGGGGTAGATCAGCCCCAGCATTTT.